This T cell receptor beta chain was sequenced for a study of CD8+ T cells in alopecia areata. Study-level background: Twice a day, 5 to 10 mg of oral tofacitinib was administered to treated patients. Severity was scored as percentage of affected scalp area in treated patients.

Study results and limitations: Treatment with tofacitinib significantly lowered scalp clonality and reduced expanded CD8+ clones among the top 100.

Treatment here: oral pan-JAK inhibitor, 5-10 mg twice daily. T lymphocytes (CD4+ and CD8+) were sorted from PBMCs. RNA was extracted and reverse transcribed into cDNA as the sequencing template. Produced via immunoSEQ multiplex PCR; TCRdb's table is partial and in-frame only. The data show 150,000 to 200,000 clones, 60% seen once. A word on this clone: What it binds is not known.

The CDR3 has 12 residues. Germline values: CDR1 SGHTA, CDR2 FQGNSA. Trimming stripped 5 bases from V and 6 bases from J, with 9 bases between. The rearrangement links TRBV7-2 to TRBJ2-3; D not certain. This sample comprised CD4+ T cells sorted from blood, obtained at week 24, from a patient treated with tofacitinib. The receptor comes from a human donor with alopecia areata. The CDR3 coding sequence is TGTGCCAGCAGCCCAGTTACGGATACGCAGTATTTT. Translation gives CASSPVTDTQYF.